This T cell receptor beta chain emerged from a study of T cells in Graves' hyperthyroidism and ophthalmopathy. Findings and caveats of the study: From stable hyperthyroidism, ophthalmopathy was set apart by a 13 V-J model. The model identified upcoming ophthalmopathy a median roughly 6.5 months ahead of onset.

Orbital computed tomography and thyroid ultrasound, together with serum TRAb and thyroxine and clinical symptoms, were used for diagnoses. Fresh peripheral blood, approximately 9.6 ml, yielded the PBMCs. This clonotype was counted ten times or more. No antigen is known for it. Per the germline V gene, CDR1 is MDHEN and CDR2 is SYDVKM. The CDR3 is 14 amino acids. V trimming: 8 bases; J trimming: 4 bases; junction bases outside the gene matches: 7. Amplification of TCR beta CDR3 regions used RNA as the template. The HTBI primer set served for first-round RT-PCR of the TCR CDR3. TCRdb processed the multiplex PCR reads anew with MiXCR; each CDR3 protein has one entry. Of around 250,000 distinct CDR3 sequences listed, more than 14% are singletons.

Sequencing used blood. The TCR was taken from a middle-aged woman with Graves' hyperthyroidism that later progressed to Graves' ophthalmopathy. This chain joins TRBV28 and TRBJ2-7, with 11 bases identical to TRBD2. The CDR3 coding sequence is TGTGCCAGCTCTAGCGGGAGGTATTCATACGAGCAGTACTTC. It encodes CASSSGRYSYEQYF.